This T cell receptor beta chain was recovered during a study of blood T cell repertoires in COVID-19. Across the whole study: Italy, Spain and the United States were the sources of the convalescent and acute COVID-19 samples. T cells, B-cell-depleted T cells, or PBMCs provided the cDNA or gDNA that served as material.

The germline gives CDR1 SGHAT, CDR2 FQNNGV. The ends were cut back, 1 base at V and 5 bases at J, with 11 bases in the middle. This CDR3 contains 15 residues. Per the study methods: Amplification of reference gene primers was used by the study to estimate nucleated cell counts. Clones were sequenced by immunoSEQ multiplex PCR, and TCRdb holds only the in-frame ones, with some missing. V and J calls and clone size follow that table, whereas D and trimming were derived from the DNA. The sample holds some 78,000 clones; 65% to 85% are singletons and the top ten take more than 5%. This sequence was found in a man between 60 and 75 years old with active or convalescent COVID-19. The specimen sequenced was peripheral blood. The V call is TRBV11-2, the J call TRBJ1-4, with TRBD1 as a possible D gene (6 bases). CDR3 in DNA: TGTGCCAGCAGCTTAGGGACAGAGAGGAATGAAAAACTGTTTTTT. Its translation: CASSLGTERNEKLFF.